This entry lists 22 T cell receptor beta chains sequenced from one sample in a study of blood T cell repertoires in COVID-19. Profiled with immunoSEQ multiplex PCR; TCRdb holds only in-frame clones, not every one. This sample has under 200,000 clones; 70% to 85% occur once, and the top ten carry over 5%. Sequencing was done on a sample of peripheral blood. These receptors came from a woman in her 30s with acute or convalescent COVID-19.

The chain is built from TRBV9 and TRBJ2-2, with 7 bases lining up with TRBD2. CDR3 size: 17 residues. V was clipped by 7 bases and J by 4 bases; unmatched bases: 16. Germline CDR1 is SGDLS and CDR2 is YYNGEE. In nucleotides, the CDR3 is TGTGCCAGCGCGGCTTCGTGGACTAGTATTTCCACCGGGGAGCTGTTTTTT. Encoded protein: CASAASWTSISTGELFF.

The rearrangement links TRBV4-1 to TRBJ1-2; D is unclear. V lost 4 bases to trimming and J lost 4 bases, with 16 bases between them. The length of the CDR3 is 15 residues. Germline CDR1 MGHRA, CDR2 YSYEKL. The CDR3: CASSPVGGRLYGYTF. The CDR3, as DNA: TGCGCCAGCAGCCCTGTGGGAGGGCGCCTCTATGGCTACACCTTC.

CDR3 DNA sequence: TGTGCCAGCAGTGGACTAGCCGACACCGGGGAGCTGTTTTTT. It is translated as CASSGLADTGELFF. The chain uses TRBV25-1 and TRBJ2-2; 7 bases match TRBD2. The CDR3 extends over 14 amino acids. Germline loops: CDR1 MGHDK, CDR2 SYGVNS. Germline trimming cut 4 bases from V and 3 bases from J; bases unmatched to any gene: 2.

The J gene is TRBJ1-3, the V gene TRBV5-1; D gene uncertain. The V gene lost 2 bases and the J gene lost 0 bases, with 9 bases spanning the gap. CDR3 length: 15 residues. Germline CDR1 SGHRS, CDR2 YFSETQ. The CDR3 DNA is TGCGCCAGCAGCTTTGGGGAGTCCTCTGGAAACACCATATATTTT. This encodes CASSFGESSGNTIYF.

J is TRBJ1-6 and V is TRBV2; weak D call: TRBD1 (6 bases). CDR3 length equals 15 residues. Germline V gene lookup returns CDR1 SNHLY and CDR2 FYNNEI. V was cut by 1 base and J by 7 bases, with 11 bases left in between. CDR3 amino acids: CASSEVGGANSPLHF. The CDR3 coding sequence is TGTGCCAGCAGTGAAGTAGGGGGTGCGAATTCACCCCTCCACTTT.

This clone was seen a single time. Its ends do not fully match the called genes, so a read error is possible. The chain is built from TRBV3-1 (or the pseudogene TRBV3-2) and TRBJ2-1; possibly TRBD2 for D (7 bases). CDR1 is LGHDT, CDR2 YNNKEL, per germline (reference sequence). This CDR3 is built from 19 residues. CDR3 amino acids: CASNQGGGRGQRSYNEQFF. CDR3 nucleotide sequence: TGTGCCAGCAACCAAGGGGGGGGGCGAGGTCAAAGGTCCTACAATGAGCAGTTCTTC.

As to this clone: The same CDR3 can be traced to other DNA sequences in this sample. This chain joins TRBV12-3 or TRBV12-4 and TRBJ1-2; D unresolved. The V and J ends lost 6 bases and 2 bases respectively, with 10 bases between them. The CDR3 is 13 amino acids. The CDR3 here is CASSLAGNYGYTF. DNA of the CDR3: TGTGCCAGCAGCCTCGCAGGAAACTATGGCTACACCTTC.

The chain carries TRBV28 and TRBJ1-2, with D unresolved. Germline values: CDR1 MDHEN, CDR2 SYDVKM. The V end was cut by 2 bases, the J end by 2 bases, with 6 bases between. This CDR3 comprises 13 residues. The CDR3 loop is CASSLGQNYGYTF. CDR3 bases: TGTGCCAGCAGTTTAGGCCAGAACTATGGCTACACCTTC.

This sequence joins TRBV27 and TRBJ2-1; TRBD2 matches 9 bases. J gave up 6 bases and V 5 bases, and 8 bases lay outside the gene matches. There are 15 residues in the CDR3. Germline V CDR1 and CDR2: MNHEY, SMNVEV (reference sequence). The CDR3 here is CASSLSGLAPNEQFF. The CDR3 nucleotides are TGTGCCAGCAGTCTGTCGGGACTAGCTCCCAATGAGCAGTTCTTC.

CDR3: CASRTQTGFQYF. The CDR3 DNA follows: TGTGCCAGCAGGACGCAGACAGGGTTTCAGTACTTC. This sequence joins TRBV28 and TRBJ2-4; 7 bases agree with TRBD1. Germline CDR1 and CDR2: MDHEN and SYDVKM. V lost 6 bases and J lost 11; bases outside the gene matches: 7. The CDR3 runs 12 residues.

Only one count was recorded for this clone. This chain joins TRBV30 and TRBJ2-7, with D unclear. Germline values: CDR1 GTSNPN, CDR2 SVGIG (reference sequence). The V end was cut by 4 bases, the J end by 5 bases, with 12 bases between. The CDR3 runs 12 residues. Here the CDR3 reads CAWTSVSDEQYF. As DNA, the CDR3 is TGTGCCTGGACTAGTGTATCGGACGAGCAGTACTTC.

The chain combines TRBV5-8 with TRBJ1-6; D not resolved. CDR1 and CDR2 (germline): SGHTS, YDEGEE. Trimming pared 4 bases from V and 0 bases from J, leaving 11 bases between. The CDR3 contains 16 residues. Here the CDR3 DNA reads TGTGCCAGCAGCCTGGTGGGGAGCTCCTATAATTCACCCCTCCACTTT. Residues: CASSLVGSSYNSPLHF.

The chain links TRBV5-1 to TRBJ1-2; D may be TRBD1 (6 bases). The CDR3 runs to 15 residues. Trimming pared 0 bases from V and 0 bases from J, leaving 9 bases between. The germline CDR1 and CDR2 sequences are SGHRS and YFSETQ. The CDR3 DNA reads TGCGCCAGCAGCTTGGAACAGGGCGCTAACTATGGCTACACCTTC. This gives the protein CASSLEQGANYGYTF.

The gene calls are TRBV6-1 and TRBJ1-1, with D possibly TRBD1 on 5 matching bases. Per germline, CDR1 MNHNS and CDR2 SASEGT. The CDR3 has 13 amino acids. The V end was cut by 4 bases, the J end by 0 bases, with 6 bases between. CDR3 coding DNA: TGTGCCAGCAGTGCGACAGTGAACACTGAAGCTTTCTTT. Translated, it gives CASSATVNTEAFF.

V and J are TRBV2 and TRBJ1-1; D is ambiguous. Looked up from germline, CDR1 is SNHLY and CDR2 is FYNNEI. Trimming cost V 1 base and J 1 base, with 7 bases left between them. The CDR3 sequence is 14 residues long. The CDR3 protein is CASSEGNRNTEAFF. CDR3 DNA sequence: TGTGCCAGCAGTGAAGGGAACAGGAACACTGAAGCTTTCTTT.

V and J are TRBV3-1 (or the pseudogene TRBV3-2) and TRBJ1-2, with 8 positions matching TRBD1. The CDR3 is 15 amino acids. With V trimmed by 1 base and J by 5 bases, 6 bases remained unmatched. Germline V gives CDR1 LGHDT, CDR2 YNNKEL (reference sequence). CDR3: CASSQVTTGEYGYTF. The CDR3 DNA follows: TGTGCCAGCAGCCAAGTAACGACAGGGGAGTATGGCTACACCTTC.

This chain connects TRBV5-5 to TRBJ1-1, with D possibly TRBD1 on 5 matching bases. Looked up from germline, CDR1 is SGHKS and CDR2 is YYEKEE (reference sequence). The germline V and J ends were trimmed by 3 bases and 2 bases, with 14 bases remaining between them. This CDR3 spans 15 amino acids. The CDR3 DNA reads as TGTGCCAGCAGCTACCGCAGGGTGTTAAACACTGAAGCTTTCTTT. Its protein product is CASSYRRVLNTEAFF.

Only a few counts were recorded for this clone. The genes are TRBV5-1 and TRBJ1-6; D is ambiguous. Trimming stripped 0 bases from V and 5 bases from J, with 9 bases between. Germline V gene sequence: CDR1 SGHRS, CDR2 YFSETQ. The CDR3 has 15 residues. This chain's CDR3 is CASSLEGSHNSPLHF. The CDR3 DNA reads as TGCGCCAGCAGCTTGGAAGGGAGCCATAATTCACCCCTCCACTTT.

This chain connects TRBV24-1 to TRBJ1-5; D unresolved. Trimming pared 6 bases from V and 1 base from J, leaving 9 bases between. Germline-derived CDR1 and CDR2 are KGHDR and SFDVKD. The CDR3 totals 14 residues. The CDR3: CATSNPGSNQPQHF. CDR3 bases: TGTGCCACCAGTAATCCGGGGAGCAATCAGCCCCAGCATTTT.

The V gene is TRBV10-3, the J gene TRBJ1-5, with D unresolved. This CDR3 region has 14 residues. Germline CDR1 reads ENHRY; CDR2 reads SYGVKD. With 6 bases removed from V and 2 bases from J, the gap between germline ends came to 11 bases. CDR3 amino acids: CAIRGGGGNQPQHF. In DNA, the CDR3 is TGTGCCATCAGAGGAGGAGGTGGCAATCAGCCCCAGCATTTT.

The chain carries TRBV5-1 and TRBJ1-1, with 8 bases identical to TRBD1. Germline loops: CDR1 SGHRS, CDR2 YFSETQ. V lost 4 bases, J lost 4 bases, and 9 bases stayed unmatched. This CDR3 is 15 amino acids long. CDR3 bases: TGCGCCAGCAGCGACGGACAGGGACGAGGCACTGAAGCTTTCTTT. Amino acids: CASSDGQGRGTEAFF.

The chain employs TRBV9 and TRBJ2-1; D is ambiguous. Deletions cut 2 bases from V and 5 bases from J, with 2 bases between. This CDR3 is 11 amino acids long. The germline CDR1 and CDR2 sequences are SGDLS and YYNGEE. In nucleotides, the CDR3 is TGTGCCAGCAGCGTCAACAATGAGCAGTTCTTC. It specifies CASSVNNEQFF.